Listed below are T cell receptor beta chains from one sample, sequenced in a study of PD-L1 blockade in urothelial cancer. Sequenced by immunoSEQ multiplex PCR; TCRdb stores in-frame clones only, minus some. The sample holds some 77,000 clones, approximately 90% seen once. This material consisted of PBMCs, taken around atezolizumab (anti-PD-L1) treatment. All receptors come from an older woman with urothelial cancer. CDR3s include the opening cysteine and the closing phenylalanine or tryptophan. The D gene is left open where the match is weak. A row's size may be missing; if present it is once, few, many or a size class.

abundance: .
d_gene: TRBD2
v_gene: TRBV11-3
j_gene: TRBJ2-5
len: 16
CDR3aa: CASSLGASGGQETQYF
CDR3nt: TGTGCCAGCAGCTTAGGGGCTAGCGGGGGTCAGGAGACCCAGTACTTC

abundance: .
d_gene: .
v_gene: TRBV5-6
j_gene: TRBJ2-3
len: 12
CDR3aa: CASSLGLEAQYF
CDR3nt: TGTGCCAGCAGCTTGGGGCTAGAAGCGCAGTATTTT

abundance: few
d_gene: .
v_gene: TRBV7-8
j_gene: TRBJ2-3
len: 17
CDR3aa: CASSYSPAAAQRGTQYF
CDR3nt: TGTGCCAGCAGCTACTCGCCGGCAGCCGCTCAAAGGGGTACGCAGTATTTT

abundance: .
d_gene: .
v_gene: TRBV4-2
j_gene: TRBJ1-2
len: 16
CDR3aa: CASSQRDKEAGYGYTF
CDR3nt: TGTGCCAGCAGCCAACGGGACAAAGAAGCTGGCTATGGCTACACCTTC

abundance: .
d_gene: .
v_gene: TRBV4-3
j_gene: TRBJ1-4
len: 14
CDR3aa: CASSPGSGNEKLFF
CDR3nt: TGCGCCAGCAGCCCCGGGTCCGGTAATGAAAAACTGTTTTTT

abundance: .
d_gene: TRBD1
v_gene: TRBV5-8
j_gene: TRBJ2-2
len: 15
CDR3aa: CASRIDREYTGELFF
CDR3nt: TGTGCCAGCAGGATCGACAGGGAGTACACCGGGGAGCTGTTTTTT

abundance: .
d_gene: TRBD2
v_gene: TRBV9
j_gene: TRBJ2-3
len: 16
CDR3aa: CASSVVGGGGTDTQYF
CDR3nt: TGTGCCAGCAGCGTAGTGGGCGGGGGAGGCACAGATACGCAGTATTTT

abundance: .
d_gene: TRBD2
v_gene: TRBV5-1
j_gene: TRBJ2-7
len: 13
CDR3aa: CASSSAGGYEQYF
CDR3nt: TGCGCCAGCAGCTCAGCGGGAGGCTACGAGCAGTACTTC

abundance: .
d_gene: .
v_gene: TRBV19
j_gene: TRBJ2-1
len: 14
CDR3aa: CASKFAGDYNEQFF
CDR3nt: TGTGCCAGTAAATTCGCCGGGGACTACAATGAGCAGTTCTTC

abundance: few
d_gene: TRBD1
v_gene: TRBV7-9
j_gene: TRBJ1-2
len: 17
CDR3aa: CASSLAWGRGLDYGYTF
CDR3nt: TGTGCCAGCAGCTTAGCCTGGGGCAGGGGGCTTGACTATGGCTACACCTTC

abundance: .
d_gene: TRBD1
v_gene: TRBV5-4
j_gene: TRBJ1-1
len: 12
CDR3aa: CASSRTGTEAFF
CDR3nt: TGTGCCAGCAGCCGGACAGGGACTGAAGCTTTCTTT

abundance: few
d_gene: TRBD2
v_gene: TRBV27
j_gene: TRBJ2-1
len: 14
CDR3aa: CASRLAGGANEQFF
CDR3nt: TGTGCCAGCAGATTGGCGGGGGGGGCCAATGAGCAGTTCTTC

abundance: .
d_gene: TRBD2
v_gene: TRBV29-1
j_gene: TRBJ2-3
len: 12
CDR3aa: CSAGRDLDTQYF
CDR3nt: TGCAGTGCTGGGAGGGATCTAGATACGCAGTATTTT

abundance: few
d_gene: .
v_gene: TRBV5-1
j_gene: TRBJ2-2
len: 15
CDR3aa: CASSLWRTNTGELFF
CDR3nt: TGCGCCAGCAGCTTGTGGAGGACGAACACCGGGGAGCTGTTTTTT

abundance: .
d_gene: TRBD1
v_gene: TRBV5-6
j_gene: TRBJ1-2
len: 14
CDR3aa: CASSVGTGGGGYTF
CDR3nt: TGTGCCAGCAGCGTGGGGACAGGGGGCGGTGGCTACACCTTC

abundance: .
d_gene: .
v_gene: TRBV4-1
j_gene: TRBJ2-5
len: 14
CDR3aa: CASSRGGGQETQYF
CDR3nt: TGCGCCAGCTCCAGGGGCGGTGGACAAGAGACCCAGTACTTC

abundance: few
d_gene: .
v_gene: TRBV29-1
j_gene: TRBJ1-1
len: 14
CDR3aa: CSVEDFAENTEAFF
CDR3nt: TGCAGCGTTGAAGATTTCGCAGAGAACACTGAAGCTTTCTTT

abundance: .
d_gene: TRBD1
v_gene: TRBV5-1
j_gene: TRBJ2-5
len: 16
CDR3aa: CASSWTGGHSRETQYF
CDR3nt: TGCGCCAGCAGCTGGACAGGGGGCCACAGTCGGGAGACCCAGTACTTC